A single sample is the source of the 30 T cell receptor beta chains below, sequenced in a study of cytomegalovirus exposure and HLA in healthy donors. The study ran its PCR with 60 Vbeta and 13 Jbeta primers. Data came from immunoSEQ multiplex PCR; TCRdb stores just in-frame clones and leaves some out. The repertoire includes 240,000 or so clones, about 86% of them detected once, and less than 8.5% sits in the top ten. Specimen: PBMCs. The receptors were sampled from a woman aged 55-69 years in good health and CMV-seropositive.

This clone has a handful of counts. The genes are TRBV29-1 and TRBJ1-5; D call uncertain. The CDR3 loop spans 14 amino acids. V was pared by 5 bases and J by 9 bases, with 20 bases between. Germline V gene data show CDR1 as SQVTM and CDR2 as ANQGSEA. The CDR3 loop is CSVRWSVDEGPQHF. In DNA, the CDR3 is TGCAGCGTTCGGTGGTCAGTCGACGAGGGGCCCCAGCATTTT. Filled out from reference TRBV29-1 and TRBJ1-5, the complete variable domain reads SAVISQKPSRDICQRGTSLTIQCQVDSQVTMMFWYRQQPGQSLTLIATANQGSEATYESGFVIDKFPISRPNLTFSTLTVSNMSPEDSSIYLCSVRWSVDEGPQHFGDGTRLSIL.

This clone was observed a handful of times. The chain uses TRBV19 and TRBJ1-4, with 8 positions matching TRBD1. After removal of 4 bases from V and 7 bases from J, the junction contained 5 bases not matched to a gene. This CDR3 spans 14 amino acids. Germline V CDR1 and CDR2: LNHDA, SQIVND (reference sequence). The CDR3 region is CASSSRTGIEKLFF. The CDR3 region has the DNA TGTGCCAGTAGTAGCCGGACAGGGATTGAAAAACTGTTTTTT. Supplemented by reference TRBV19 and TRBJ1-4, the full variable domain reads DGGITQSPKYLFRKEGQNVTLSCEQNLNHDAMYWYRQDPGQGLRLIYYSQIVNDFQKGDIAEGYSVSREKKESFPLTVTSAQKNPTAFYLCASSSRTGIEKLFFGSGTQLSVL.

This rearrangement joins TRBV19 to TRBJ2-5, with 12 bases identical to TRBD2. With V trimmed by 3 bases and J by 6 bases, 5 bases remained unmatched. The CDR3 is 15 residues long. CDR1 and CDR2 (germline): LNHDA, SQIVND (reference sequence). DNA of the CDR3: TGTGCCAGTAGTATGGAACTAGCGGGAGGACAGACCCAGTACTTC. It is translated as CASSMELAGGQTQYF.

CDR3 nucleotides: TGTGCCAGCAGCCCCGGACAATACTCTGGAAACACCATATATTTT. Translation: CASSPGQYSGNTIYF. The chain is built from TRBV6-6 and TRBJ1-3; the D gene is possibly TRBD1 (5 bases). This CDR3 contains 15 residues. Trimming removed 6 bases from V and 0 bases from J, with 12 bases in between. Germline lookup yields CDR1 MNHNY and CDR2 SVGAGI (reference sequence).

The chain couples TRBV28 to TRBJ1-2; TRBD1 matches at 10 bases. V trimming: 5 bases; J trimming: 4 bases; junction bases outside the gene matches: 4. Germline V gene data show CDR1 as MDHEN and CDR2 as SYDVKM. The CDR3 runs to 14 residues. CDR3 loop: CASSPDRGPYGYTF. CDR3 DNA: TGTGCCAGCAGTCCTGACAGGGGGCCCTATGGCTACACCTTC.

V and J are TRBV30 and TRBJ1-2; D not certain. Germline V CDR1 and CDR2: GTSNPN, SVGIG (reference sequence). Trimming shortened V by 2 bases and J by 4 bases, and 11 bases separated the two germline ends. The CDR3 consists of 13 residues. The DNA of the CDR3 is TGTGCCTGGAGTCGAGGGATGGTCTATGGCTACACCTTC. Translated, it gives CAWSRGMVYGYTF.

The DNA of the CDR3 is TGTGCCAGCAGCATTACAGGGGACAGCTACGAGCAGTACTTC. This encodes CASSITGDSYEQYF. This chain uses TRBV6-5 with TRBJ2-7, with 7 bases lining up with TRBD1. V dropped 6 bases and J dropped 3; count of bases not matched to a gene: 8. The V gene's germline CDR1 is MNHEY and CDR2 SVGAGI. The CDR3 is 14 amino acids.

CDR3 residues: CSVLPGTSRNEQFF. The CDR3 DNA is TGCAGCGTTCTCCCCGGGACTAGCAGGAATGAGCAGTTCTTC. This chain connects TRBV29-1 to TRBJ2-1; 9 nucleotides match TRBD2. The CDR3 covers 14 residues. Germline V gene sequence: CDR1 SQVTM, CDR2 ANQGSEA. The V and J ends lost 5 bases and 7 bases, in that order; junction bases with no gene match: 9.

The rearrangement links TRBV30 to TRBJ2-2, with 8 bases identical to TRBD2. With V trimmed by 1 base and J by 6 bases, 1 base remained unmatched. The germline V gene encodes CDR1 GTSNPN and CDR2 SVGIG (reference sequence). This CDR3 has 13 residues. The CDR3 reads CAWSGGGPGELFF. DNA of the CDR3: TGTGCCTGGAGTGGCGGGGGGCCCGGGGAGCTGTTTTTT.

The chain couples TRBV27 to TRBJ2-2, with TRBD1 matching 12 bases. CDR3 length: 16 amino acids. V was clipped by 5 bases and J by 7 bases; unmatched bases: 8. The germline V gene has CDR1 MNHEY and CDR2 SMNVEV (reference sequence). The CDR3 region has the DNA TGTGCCAGCAGTCCCCGGGACAGGGGGCACGGCGGGGAGCTGTTTTTT. This gives the protein CASSPRDRGHGGELFF.

This clone was detected only a few times. The chain links TRBV7-9 to TRBJ1-1; no firm D call. The CDR3 totals 14 residues. Germline CDR1 reads SEHNR; CDR2 reads FQNEAQ (reference sequence). V gave up 3 bases and J gave up 1 base, with 9 bases separating them. This CDR3 reads CASSFTDKNTEAFF. DNA for the CDR3: TGTGCCAGCAGCTTTACAGACAAGAACACTGAAGCTTTCTTT. Based on the CDR3 plus reference TRBV7-9 and TRBJ1-1, the full variable domain is DTGVSQNPRHKITKRGQNVTFRCDPISEHNRLYWYRQTLGQGPEFLTYFQNEAQLEKSRLLSDRFSAERPKGSFSTLEIQRTEQGDSAMYLCASSFTDKNTEAFFGQGTRLTVV.

The chain uses TRBV19 and TRBJ2-3, with 9 positions matching TRBD2. V lost 7 bases and J lost 5; bases outside the gene matches: 13. In germline, CDR1 is LNHDA, CDR2 SQIVND (reference sequence). The CDR3 sequence is 16 residues long. The CDR3, as DNA: TGTGCCAGTACCATGACTAGCGGATCCGTTATAGATACGCAGTATTTT. It specifies CASTMTSGSVIDTQYF.

This clone appeared a single time. V usage is TRBV18 and J usage is TRBJ1-5; D remains ambiguous. Germline V lookup: CDR1 KGHSH, CDR2 LQKENI. V was pared by 0 bases and J by 7 bases, with 10 bases between. There are 14 residues in the CDR3. The CDR3 region is CASSPPGSFQPQHF. In DNA form, the CDR3 reads TGTGCCAGCTCACCACCGGGGAGCTTCCAGCCCCAGCATTTT.

The chain couples TRBV23-1 to TRBJ2-5; 9 nucleotides match TRBD1. TRBV23-1 is labeled an ORF, and its function is uncertain. This CDR3 contains 14 residues. The ends lost 6 bases at V and 5 bases at J; junction bases unmatched: 7. CDR3 residues: CASRYRGPSETQYF. CDR3 DNA: TGCGCCAGCAGGTACAGGGGGCCGAGCGAGACCCAGTACTTC.

The chain uses TRBV28 and TRBJ1-1, with D uncertain. Trimming took off 8 bases at V and 1 base at J, with 11 bases between the two ends. The CDR3 totals 13 residues. Germline V gene lookup returns CDR1 MDHEN and CDR2 SYDVKM. The DNA for the CDR3 is TGTGCCAGCGGGAGCTACACGAACACTGAAGCTTTCTTT. Protein: CASGSYTNTEAFF.

V gene TRBV6-1 combines with J gene TRBJ1-5; TRBD1 might be the D (6 bases). The germline gives CDR1 MNHNS, CDR2 SASEGT. V was cut by 0 bases and J by 4 bases, with 10 bases left in between. The CDR3 length is 15 residues. The CDR3 DNA reads as TGTGCCAGCAGTGAAGCAAGGACAGCGAATCAGCCCCAGCATTTT. This encodes CASSEARTANQPQHF.

This clone came up once. J is TRBJ1-1 and V is TRBV9; D is undetermined. V lost 2 bases and J lost 0, with 5 bases in between. The CDR3 is 13 amino acids. Germline-derived CDR1 and CDR2 are SGDLS and YYNGEE. This CDR3 reads CASSVQMNTEAFF. The CDR3 DNA reads as TGTGCCAGCAGCGTGCAGATGAACACTGAAGCTTTCTTT.

This clone came up a few times. J is TRBJ1-4 and V is TRBV5-1; 10 nucleotides align to TRBD1. V was pared by 4 bases and J by 6 bases, with 3 bases of the junction left unmatched. The germline V gene encodes CDR1 SGHRS and CDR2 YFSETQ. This CDR3 is 14 amino acids long. In DNA form, the CDR3 reads TGCGCCAGCAGCGGACAGGGGGAAGATGAAAAACTGTTTTTT. Translated: CASSGQGEDEKLFF.

As regards this clone: One junction end disagrees with the germline gene, perhaps due to a read error. The rearrangement joins TRBV7-9 to TRBJ2-3, with D tentatively TRBD2 (5 bases). CDR1 is SEHNR and CDR2 is FQNEAQ in the germline V gene (reference sequence). The CDR3 consists of 14 residues. For the CDR3, the DNA is TGTGCCAGCAGCCTAGCCCGAGGTTCAGATACGCAGTATTTT. Its protein product is CASSLARGSDTQYF. The full variable domain, its missing parts supplied by reference TRBV7-9 and TRBJ2-3, is DTGVSQNPRHKITKRGQNVTFRCDPISEHNRLYWYRQTLGQGPEFLTYFQNEAQLEKSRLLSDRFSAERPKGSFSTLEIQRTEQGDSAMYLCASSLARGSDTQYFGPGTRLTVL.

This clone was observed a handful of times. V usage is TRBV28 and J usage is TRBJ2-1; TRBD1 agrees at 7 bases. Per the germline V gene, CDR1 is MDHEN and CDR2 is SYDVKM. The CDR3 runs to 15 residues. The V segment lost 8 bases and the J segment 7 bases; nucleotides outside the gene matches: 14. The CDR3 coding sequence is TGTGCCAGCTCCATATCCCGACAGGGACGGAATGAGCAGTTCTTC. Amino acid sequence: CASSISRQGRNEQFF. Drawing the rest from reference TRBV28 and TRBJ2-1, the complete variable domain is DVKVTQSSRYLVKRTGEKVFLECVQDMDHENMFWYRQDPGLGLRLIYFSYDVKMKEKGDIPEGYSVSREKKERFSLILESASTNQTSMYLCASSISRQGRNEQFFGPGTRLTVL.

The J gene is TRBJ1-1, the V gene TRBV19; no reliable D call. Trimming took 1 base from V and 1 from J, leaving 7 bases between them. This CDR3 has 14 residues. CDR1 is LNHDA and CDR2 is SQIVND in the germline V gene (reference sequence). The DNA for the CDR3 is TGTGCCAGTAGTATAGCCACTCAGAACACTGAAGCTTTCTTT. Amino acid sequence: CASSIATQNTEAFF. Variable domain in full (rest from reference TRBV19 and TRBJ1-1): DGGITQSPKYLFRKEGQNVTLSCEQNLNHDAMYWYRQDPGQGLRLIYYSQIVNDFQKGDIAEGYSVSREKKESFPLTVTSAQKNPTAFYLCASSIATQNTEAFFGQGTRLTVV.

The rearrangement links TRBV5-1 to TRBJ2-7; unclear D gene. CDR3 size: 14 residues. V was cut by 0 bases and J by 3 bases, with 10 bases left in between. Germline V lookup: CDR1 SGHRS, CDR2 YFSETQ. CDR3 loop: CASSLANSLYEQYF. The CDR3 DNA follows: TGCGCCAGCAGCTTGGCCAACAGCCTCTACGAGCAGTACTTC.

CDR3 sequence: CASSLPSFNTEAFF. The CDR3 nucleotides read TGTGCCAGCAGCTTACCCTCTTTCAACACTGAAGCTTTCTTT. The chain employs TRBV7-9 and TRBJ1-1; D is unclear. The CDR3 is made up of 14 amino acids. Trimming left V 2 bases short and J 2 bases short, with 9 bases between. The germline V gene encodes CDR1 SEHNR and CDR2 FQNEAQ (reference sequence).

The chain employs TRBV7-9 and TRBJ2-5; the match to TRBD2 covers 8 bases. The V and J ends lost 3 bases and 5 bases, in that order; junction bases with no gene match: 11. The CDR3 loop spans 16 amino acids. Looked up from germline, CDR1 is SEHNR and CDR2 is FQNEAQ (reference sequence). CDR3 in DNA: TGTGCCAGCAGCTTGGGCCAGCTAGCGGGCGAGGAGACCCAGTACTTC. Translated: CASSLGQLAGEETQYF.

This clone was seen a handful of times. The chain carries TRBV19 and TRBJ1-1; 7 bases are a match to TRBD1. The V gene's germline CDR1 is LNHDA and CDR2 SQIVND (reference sequence). J lost 8 bases, V lost 5 bases, and 8 bases had no gene match. The CDR3 sequence is 13 residues long. The CDR3 bases are TGTGCCAGTAGTGCGGTTACAGGGGCCGAAGCTTTCTTT. This codes for CASSAVTGAEAFF.

This clone was seen only a few times. V and J are TRBV29-1 and TRBJ2-5; the D is unclear. Per the germline V gene, CDR1 is SQVTM and CDR2 is ANQGSEA. Trimming removed 2 bases at V and 2 bases at J, with 12 bases between. The CDR3 extends over 14 amino acids. The CDR3 bases are TGCAGCGTTGAAACAGTTATGATACAAGAGACCCAGTACTTC. This translates into CSVETVMIQETQYF.

This clone was seen ten or more times. This chain links TRBV28 with TRBJ1-1, with TRBD1 matching 8 bases. The trim removed 7 bases at V and 1 base at J, leaving 5 bases unmatched. CDR1 MDHEN and CDR2 SYDVKM come from the germline V gene. This CDR3 has 14 amino acids. The CDR3: CASKTDRGNTEAFF. The CDR3 nucleotides read TGTGCCAGCAAAACCGACAGGGGGAACACTGAAGCTTTCTTT.

V gene TRBV28 combines with J gene TRBJ2-7, with a tentative D call TRBD1 (8 bases). The germline V and J ends were trimmed by 6 bases and 2 bases, with 14 bases remaining between them. The CDR3 is 14 amino acids. Germline CDR1 reads MDHEN; CDR2 reads SYDVKM. CDR3 sequence: CASRGGTGTYEQYF. The CDR3, as DNA: TGTGCCAGCAGGGGGGGGACAGGCACCTACGAGCAGTACTTC.

This rearrangement joins TRBV5-1 to TRBJ2-5, with D maybe TRBD1 (6 bases). TRBJ2-7 matches the DNA end more closely, so the J call is doubtful. The germline V gene has CDR1 SGHRS and CDR2 YFSETQ. This CDR3 contains 13 residues. CDR3 loop: CASSLRTAYEQYF. The CDR3 region has the DNA TGCGCCAGCAGCCTGAGGACAGCCTACGAGCAGTACTTC.

J is TRBJ1-3 and V is TRBV11-3; no clear D. In germline, CDR1 is SGHNT, CDR2 YENEEA. Trimming left V 3 bases short and J 0 bases short, with 6 bases between. The CDR3 extends over 14 amino acids. CDR3 nucleotides: TGTGCCAGCAGCTTGAGGAGCTCTGGAAACACCATATATTTT. Its protein is CASSLRSSGNTIYF.